A selection of T cell receptor beta chains follows, all from one sample in a study of blood T cell repertoires in COVID-19. Sequenced by immunoSEQ multiplex PCR; TCRdb stores in-frame clones only, minus some. This sample has 130,000 or so clones, with about 89% found just once. Sample: peripheral blood. These receptors came from a man aged 45 to 65 with active or convalescent COVID-19. Each CDR3 is given with its conserved first and last residue. D genes are given only for firm matches. Not every row has a clone size; where given, it reads once, few, many or a size class.

D gene,J gene,V gene,clone size,CDR3 DNA,CDR3 protein
NA,TRBJ1-4,TRBV2,NA,TGTGCCAGCAGTGAAGTGGGGCACCCTGGCTCTAATGAAAAACTGTTTTTT,CASSEVGHPGSNEKLFF
NA,TRBJ1-4,TRBV11-2,NA,TGTGCCAGCAGCCCACAAACATCGGGACTATTAGTTGAAAAACTGTTTTTT,CASSPQTSGLLVEKLFF
TRBD2,TRBJ2-1,TRBV28,NA,TGTGCCACGAACCGAGGGGCTAGCGGGAGTAGGTATGAGCAGTTCTTC,CATNRGASGSRYEQFF
NA,TRBJ2-7,TRBV6-6,NA,TGTGCCAGCAGTTACAGTGGAGGGCCTAGCTCCTACGAGCAGTACTTC,CASSYSGGPSSYEQYF
TRBD2,TRBJ2-1,TRBV6-5,NA,TGTGCCAGCAGTACGGGAGGGACCTCCTACAATGAGCAGTTCTTC,CASSTGGTSYNEQFF
TRBD1,TRBJ1-6,TRBV18,NA,TGTGCCAGCTCAAAGGACGGACAGGGCTCCTATAATTCACCCCTCCACTTT,CASSKDGQGSYNSPLHF
NA,TRBJ1-2,TRBV18,NA,TGTGCCAGCTCACTAGAGGGAAACTATGGCTACACCTTC,CASSLEGNYGYTF
TRBD1,TRBJ1-5,TRBV6-2/TRBV6-3,NA,TGTGCCAGCAGTCCGACAGGGGGCCCTATCTATAGCAATCAGCCCCAGCATTTT,CASSPTGGPIYSNQPQHF
NA,TRBJ1-4,TRBV11-2,NA,TGTGCCAGCAGCCCCGGGTCATTTAATGAAAAACTGTTTTTT,CASSPGSFNEKLFF
NA,TRBJ1-5,TRBV21-1,NA,TGTGCCAGCACCCCGGGTGTCCAGCCCCAGCATTTT,CASTPGVQPQHF
NA,TRBJ2-5,TRBV5-6,NA,TGTGCCAGCAGCTTGTCGCAGGGGATCCCCCACCAAGAGACCCAGTACTTC,CASSLSQGIPHQETQYF
NA,TRBJ2-2,TRBV5-1,NA,TGCGCCAGCAGCTTGCCAGGCGCCGGGGAGCTGTTTTTT,CASSLPGAGELFF
NA,TRBJ2-1,TRBV4-2,NA,TGTGCCAGCTCTTTCCAGCGGGCATTCAATGAGCAGTTCTTC,CASSFQRAFNEQFF
NA,TRBJ2-7,TRBV6-2/TRBV6-3,NA,TGTGCCAGCAGTAAATGGACAGCCTACGAGCAGTACTTC,CASSKWTAYEQYF
NA,TRBJ1-1,TRBV3-1/TRBV3-2,NA,TGTGCCAGCAGCCAAGACAACAGGGCAGCTTTCTTT,CASSQDNRAAFF
TRBD1,TRBJ1-5,TRBV11-2,NA,TGTGCCAGCAGCTTAGACAGGGGGGGCAATCAGCCCCAGCATTTT,CASSLDRGGNQPQHF
TRBD1,TRBJ2-4,TRBV19,NA,TGTGCCAGTAGTATAGATGCCCGACAGGGGAACATTCAGTACTTC,CASSIDARQGNIQYF
NA,TRBJ2-3,TRBV5-4,NA,TGTGCCAGCAGCTTAGATACTAGCACAGATACGCAGTATTTT,CASSLDTSTDTQYF
NA,TRBJ2-2,TRBV3-1/TRBV3-2,NA,TGTGCCAGCAGCCGCACGACAGGGAACACCGGGGAGCTGTTTTTT,CASSRTTGNTGELFF
NA,TRBJ1-2,TRBV19,NA,TGTGCCAGTAACATCGGGGTGAGCTATGGCTACACCTTC,CASNIGVSYGYTF
NA,TRBJ2-2,TRBV9,NA,TGTGCCAGCAGCCTACAGGTAGCGACTAGTGTGAACACCGGGGAGCTGTTTTTT,CASSLQVATSVNTGELFF
NA,TRBJ1-4,TRBV25-1,NA,TGTGCCAGCAGTGAAACGGGACACCCCTGGGAAACTAATGAAAAACTGTTTTTT,CASSETGHPWETNEKLFF
TRBD1,TRBJ1-3,TRBV19,NA,TGTGCCACGACCCACAGGGGCCGCTCTGGAAACACCATATATTTT,CATTHRGRSGNTIYF
NA,TRBJ2-7,TRBV23-1,once,TGCGCCAGCAGTCAATCAGACACATCCTACGAGCAGTACTTC,CASSQSDTSYEQYF